The source of this T cell receptor beta chain is a study of cytomegalovirus exposure and HLA in healthy donors. Whole-study findings and limits: When analyzed later, a missense DCLRE1C variant was found to be linked to TCR beta V- and J-gene trimming. Excluded were some V segments that proved indistinguishable, including TRBV6-2 and TRBV6-3. The study labeled 170 or so TCR beta chains cytomegalovirus-associated. Later analysis found that TCR beta chains associated with HLA were more clonally expanded than other, equally common chains.

PCR primers comprised 60 Vbeta and 13 Jbeta primers. Profiling relied on immunoSEQ multiplex PCR, and the TCRdb table lists in-frame clones only, not all of them. The repertoire holds about 150,000 clones, with roughly 80% as singletons. As to this clone: Antigen unknown.

This CDR3 comprises 15 residues. Trimming shortened V by 1 base and J by 4 bases, and 13 bases separated the two germline ends. The germline V gene encodes CDR1 SGHVS and CDR2 FNYEAQ. Material: PBMCs. This sequence originates from a middle-aged man in good health and CMV-seropositive. This chain links TRBV7-6 with TRBJ2-5; D might be TRBD2 (6 bases). CDR3 amino acids: CASSLVQTRAETQYF. The DNA of the CDR3 is TGTGCCAGCAGCTTAGTCCAGACTAGAGCAGAGACCCAGTACTTC.